The 21 T cell receptor beta chains below all came from one sample that was sequenced in a study of T-cell memory formation after mild COVID-19. TCRdb analysed the 5' RACE reads with MiXCR anew, one entry per CDR3 protein. The sample holds some 300,000 distinct CDR3 sequences, around 20% seen once. Sequences were obtained from PBMCs or a T cell subset sorted from them (not recorded which). All receptors derive from a man aged 18 to 30 who had mild COVID-19 (a few samples of this study predate the infection). Cell type and time point are not known.

The J gene is TRBJ1-1, the V gene TRBV7-2; unclear D gene. With 5 bases removed from V and 7 bases from J, the gap between germline ends came to 20 bases. This CDR3 comprises 15 residues. Germline CDR1 is SGHTA and CDR2 is FQGNSA. CDR3 DNA sequence: TGTGCCAGCAGCGAGACCTATGGAGTTTTGGTTGAAGCTTTCTTT. Amino acids: CASSETYGVLVEAFF.

This clonotype was picked up a small number of times. The DNA for the CDR3 is TGTGCCAGCAGCCAGCGGATAGCGGGGGGAGATACGCAGTATTTT. It codes for CASSQRIAGGDTQYF. The V and J genes are TRBV7-2 and TRBJ2-3; the match to TRBD2 covers 10 bases. This CDR3 region has 15 residues. The J segment lost 5 bases and the V segment lost 5 bases, leaving 7 bases of the junction unmatched. CDR1 and CDR2 (germline): SGHTA, FQGNSA.

The chain carries TRBV2 and TRBJ2-7; unclear D gene. V was cut by 5 bases and J by 1 base, with 9 bases left in between. CDR3 length equals 13 residues. Germline assignment: CDR1 SNHLY and CDR2 FYNNEI. As DNA, the CDR3 is TGTGCCAGCAGTACCCAGCTTTCCTACGAGCAGTACGTC. Protein product: CASSTQLSYEQYV.

The rearrangement links TRBV11-2 to TRBJ2-3, with D possibly being TRBD2 (6 bases). The ends were cut back, 6 bases at V and 2 bases at J, with 12 bases in the middle. CDR1 and CDR2 from the germline V gene are SGHAT and FQNNGV. The CDR3 is 14 amino acids. The CDR3 loop is CASRGGRYTDTQYF. Written as DNA, the CDR3 is TGTGCCAGCAGGGGGGGACGCTACACAGATACGCAGTATTTT.

The chain couples TRBV6-5 to TRBJ2-2; TRBD2 is a possible D gene (6 bases). The germline CDR1 and CDR2 sequences are MNHEY and SVGAGI. The CDR3 is made up of 16 amino acids. Trimming stripped 8 bases from V and 1 base from J, with 17 bases between. DNA for the CDR3: TGTGCCAGCCGGGGACTGTCGACTCAGAACACCGGGGAGCTGTTTTTT. Translation gives CASRGLSTQNTGELFF.

This clonotype was recorded many times. As DNA, the CDR3 is TGCGCCAGCAGTGGACAGACCAACTATGGCTACACCTTC. It is translated as CASSGQTNYGYTF. This chain links TRBV10-1 with TRBJ1-2; weak D call: TRBD1 (5 bases). CDR3 length: 13 amino acids. V was cut by 4 bases and J by 2 bases, with 8 bases left in between. Germline lookup yields CDR1 WNHNN and CDR2 SYGVQD (reference sequence).

This clonotype was seen a few times. The rearrangement uses TRBV12-3 or TRBV12-4 and TRBJ2-1; perhaps TRBD1 as D (5 bases). The CDR3 spans 14 residues. V gave up 3 bases and J gave up 9 bases, with 15 bases separating them. The CDR3 is CASSFSTGTGEQFF. The CDR3 DNA is TGTGCCAGCAGTTTCTCAACAGGAACCGGTGAGCAGTTCTTC.

The rearrangement uses TRBV11-3 and TRBJ2-3, with D tentatively TRBD2 (5 bases). CDR3 length: 13 residues. Germline loops: CDR1 SGHNT, CDR2 YENEEA. Trimming left V 3 bases short and J 5 bases short, with 9 bases between. CDR3 DNA: TGTGCCAGCAGCTTTTCCGGGGAAGATACGCAGTATTTT. It translates to CASSFSGEDTQYF.

This clonotype was picked up a small number of times. The chain combines TRBV29-1 with TRBJ2-5; D may be TRBD2 (5 bases). Germline V gene data show CDR1 as SQVTM and CDR2 as ANQGSEA. This CDR3 has 14 amino acids. Trimming removed 0 bases from V and 6 bases from J, with 14 bases in between. The CDR3, as DNA: TGCAGCGTTGAAGATTTAACAGCGGAGCAGACCCAGTACTTC. This gives the protein CSVEDLTAEQTQYF.

This clonotype came up a few times. DNA for the CDR3: TGTGCCAGCAGCCCCGCGGGACTAGCGGGGGGGGAGAAGCAGTATTTT. It encodes CASSPAGLAGGEKQYF. The chain uses TRBV7-2 and TRBJ2-3; 16 bases are a match to TRBD2. Germline CDR1 SGHTA, CDR2 FQGNSA. Germline trimming cut 5 bases from V and 11 bases from J; bases unmatched to any gene: 10. This CDR3 has 16 residues.

This clonotype turned up a few times. This chain links TRBV6-2 or TRBV6-3 with TRBJ1-5; TRBD1 matches 10 bases. Losses at the gene ends were 2 bases for V and 1 base for J; bases not matched to a gene: 11. The V gene's germline CDR1 is MNHEY and CDR2 SVGEGT. This CDR3 contains 19 residues. The CDR3 coding sequence is TGTGCCAGCAGTTACAATCGGACAGGGGGTAGAAGGAGCAATCAGCCCCAGCATTTT. This gives the protein CASSYNRTGGRRSNQPQHF.

The chain is built from TRBV5-4 and TRBJ2-5; 13 bases are a match to TRBD2. Germline-derived CDR1 and CDR2 are SGHNT and YYREEE (reference sequence). Trimming cost V 5 bases and J 1 base; bases outside gene matches: 5. The CDR3 is 16 amino acids. CDR3 in DNA: TGTGCCAGCAGTCACGGACTAGCGGGGGTCCAAGAGACCCAGTACTTC. Its protein is CASSHGLAGVQETQYF.

V is TRBV7-6 and J is TRBJ2-7; perhaps TRBD1 as D (6 bases). The CDR3 length is 13 residues. V was trimmed by 5 bases and J by 7 bases, leaving 15 bases between them. Germline CDR1 is SGHVS and CDR2 is FNYEAQ. The CDR3 sequence: CASSKTGFGEQYV. Written as DNA, the CDR3 is TGTGCCAGCAGCAAGACAGGTTTTGGGGAGCAGTACGTC.

The chain is built from TRBV14 and TRBJ1-5; 7 bases fit TRBD1. Germline V gene lookup returns CDR1 SGHDN and CDR2 FVKESK. The junction had 11 bases not matched to a gene; V was cut back by 8 bases and J by 4 bases. This CDR3 is built from 15 residues. The CDR3 here is CASPPAAQGNQPQHF. The CDR3 DNA follows: TGTGCCAGCCCCCCGGCGGCACAGGGGAATCAGCCCCAGCATTTT.

The genes are TRBV5-1 and TRBJ2-2; D might be TRBD1 (6 bases). V lost 4 bases and J lost 0, with 13 bases in between. Germline V lookup: CDR1 SGHRS, CDR2 YFSETQ. This CDR3 comprises 16 residues. The CDR3 sequence is CASSTSDSSNTGELFF. CDR3 nucleotide sequence: TGCGCCAGCAGCACCTCGGACAGTTCGAACACCGGGGAGCTGTTTTTT.

In its sample, this clonotype was seen many times. The chain recombines TRBV12-3 or TRBV12-4 with TRBJ1-1; D is undetermined. This CDR3 contains 12 residues. Between the trimmed V and J ends, which lost 5 bases and 0 bases, there was a span of 4 bases. CDR3 region: CASSNMNTEAFF. CDR3 nucleotides: TGTGCCAGCAGTAATATGAACACTGAAGCTTTCTTT.

The sample holds a few counts of this clonotype. The V gene is TRBV7-6, the J gene TRBJ2-5; no reliable D call. V dropped 2 bases and J dropped 2 bases, with 9 bases sitting between them. CDR1 and CDR2 (germline): SGHVS, FNYEAQ. CDR3 length: 14 amino acids. CDR3 coding DNA: TGTGCCAGCAGCTTATCTCCGTTACAAGAGACCCAGTACTTC. The encoded protein is CASSLSPLQETQYF.

At least ten counts were recorded for this clonotype. The chain couples TRBV20-1 to TRBJ2-7; D gene uncertain. Germline V gene lookup returns CDR1 DFQATT and CDR2 SNEGSKA (reference sequence). This CDR3 comprises 16 residues. V was cut by 5 bases and J by 1 base, with 21 bases left in between. CDR3 coding DNA: TGCAGTGCTCAAGCCGGGCCTCGGGCGAGATCCTACGAGCAGTACTTC. Translation gives CSAQAGPRARSYEQYF.

The chain couples TRBV29-1 to TRBJ1-1; TRBD1 is a possible D gene (6 bases). The CDR3 is made up of 12 amino acids. The germline V and J ends were trimmed by 6 bases and 5 bases, with 13 bases remaining between them. The germline CDR1 and CDR2 sequences are SQVTM and ANQGSEA. The CDR3, as DNA: TGCAGCGTCCGAGGGGGGGTGACTGAAGCTTTCTTT. Protein sequence: CSVRGGVTEAFF.

This clonotype was counted only a few times. The genes are TRBV12-3 or TRBV12-4 and TRBJ1-2; possibly TRBD1 for D (5 bases). The length of the CDR3 is 15 residues. The ends were cut back, 2 bases at V and 3 bases at J, with 13 bases in the middle. CDR3: CASSLWGRGDYGYTF. The DNA for the CDR3 is TGTGCCAGCAGTTTATGGGGCCGGGGGGACTATGGCTACACCTTC.

The chain has TRBV29-1 and TRBJ2-2; tentatively, D is TRBD1 (7 bases). Trimming left V 5 bases short and J 6 bases short, with 10 bases between. Germline values: CDR1 SQVTM, CDR2 ANQGSEA. The CDR3 contains 12 residues. CDR3 loop: CSVRRGAGELFF. The CDR3 DNA follows: TGCAGCGTTCGCAGGGGGGCCGGGGAGCTGTTTTTT.